A single sample is the source of the 22 T cell receptor beta chains below, sequenced in a study of PD-L1 blockade in urothelial cancer. The assay was immunoSEQ multiplex PCR, and TCRdb's table has in-frame clones only and misses some. This sample has 85,000 to 90,000 clones, with roughly nine tenths found just once. Regarding time point: pretreatment peripheral blood. The input for sequencing was PBMCs, taken around atezolizumab (anti-PD-L1) treatment. All receptors derive from a woman aged 80 or older with urothelial cancer.

This sequence joins TRBV11-2 and TRBJ1-1; TRBD1 matches at 10 bases. Germline loops: CDR1 SGHAT, CDR2 FQNNGV. Trimming cost V 5 bases and J 1 base; bases outside gene matches: 7. The CDR3 spans 16 residues. CDR3 sequence reads: CASSKGTGATNTEAFF. The CDR3 DNA is TGTGCCAGCAGCAAAGGGACAGGGGCAACGAACACTGAAGCTTTCTTT. Supplemented by reference TRBV11-2 and TRBJ1-1, the full variable domain reads EAGVAQSPRYKIIEKRQSVAFWCNPISGHATLYWYQQILGQGPKLLIQFQNNGVVDDSQLPKDRFSAERLKGVDSTLKIQPAKLEDSAVYLCASSKGTGATNTEAFFGQGTRLTVV.

The chain carries TRBV27 and TRBJ1-5, with 8 bases matching TRBD1. The CDR3 length is 14 residues. Germline V gene lookup returns CDR1 MNHEY and CDR2 SMNVEV (reference sequence). Germline trimming cut 7 bases from V and 4 bases from J; bases unmatched to any gene: 6. CDR3 sequence: CASTPDRGNQPQHF. DNA for the CDR3: TGTGCCAGCACTCCCGACAGGGGTAATCAGCCCCAGCATTTT.

The J gene is TRBJ1-2, the V gene TRBV25-1, with no clear D. From germline, CDR1 is MGHDK and CDR2 SYGVNS. V dropped 4 bases and J dropped 7 bases, with 10 bases sitting between them. There are 12 residues in the CDR3. CDR3 bases: TGTGCCAGCAGTGCACGGGTCGGTGGCTACACCTTC. It codes for CASSARVGGYTF.

V is TRBV10-3 and J is TRBJ2-3; perhaps TRBD1 as D (6 bases). V was shortened by 7 bases and J by 0 bases, with 8 bases between the two germline ends. This CDR3 is 13 amino acids long. Germline V lookup: CDR1 ENHRY, CDR2 SYGVKD. For the CDR3, the DNA is TGTGCCATCAAGGGGGATAGCACAGATACGCAGTATTTT. Amino acid sequence: CAIKGDSTDTQYF.

The chain uses TRBV7-9 and TRBJ2-3; D call uncertain. Per the germline V gene, CDR1 is SEHNR and CDR2 is FQNEAQ (reference sequence). This CDR3 region has 14 residues. V lost 1 base and J lost 0, with 5 bases in between. This CDR3 is CASSLDRSTDTQYF. CDR3 nucleotides: TGTGCCAGCAGCTTAGACAGAAGCACAGATACGCAGTATTTT.

The rearrangement uses TRBV9 and TRBJ2-7; 7 bases map to TRBD2. The CDR3 contains 14 residues. Trimming at V came to 2 bases and at J to 4 bases, leaving 6 bases not matched to a gene. Germline assignment: CDR1 SGDLS and CDR2 YYNGEE. For the CDR3, the DNA is TGTGCCAGCAGCGTGAGGGGAGCGGGGTACGAGCAGTACTTC. Residues: CASSVRGAGYEQYF.

This sequence joins TRBV10-1 and TRBJ2-3; D gene unclear. V lost 5 bases to trimming and J lost 0 bases, with 3 bases between them. The CDR3 contains 12 residues. CDR1 and CDR2 (germline): WNHNN, SYGVQD (reference sequence). The CDR3 nucleotides read TGCGCCAGCAGTTCTAGCACAGATACGCAGTATTTT. This encodes CASSSSTDTQYF.

The chain links TRBV2 to TRBJ1-1; 7 bases align to TRBD1. Germline CDR1 and CDR2: SNHLY and FYNNEI. V gave up 4 bases and J gave up 4 bases; unmatched junction bases: 9. The CDR3 sequence is 15 residues long. Here the CDR3 DNA reads TGTGCCAGCAGTGCTGGGGGGCAGGGGGTCACTGAAGCTTTCTTT. It translates to CASSAGGQGVTEAFF. Drawing the rest from reference TRBV2 and TRBJ1-1, the complete variable domain is EPEVTQTPSHQVTQMGQEVILRCVPISNHLYFYWYRQILGQKVEFLVSFYNNEISEKSEIFDDQFSVERPDGSNFTLKIRSTKLEDSAMYFCASSAGGQGVTEAFFGQGTRLTVV.

Only one count was recorded for this clone. V usage is TRBV7-2 and J usage is TRBJ2-1; D call uncertain. Germline V gives CDR1 SGHTA, CDR2 FQGNSA. This CDR3 region has 14 residues. Trimming took 5 bases from V and 6 from J, leaving 14 bases between them. The CDR3 DNA reads as TGTGCCAGCAGCGCTCTGATCAATAGCAATGAGCAGTTCTTC. Its translation is CASSALINSNEQFF.

The chain has TRBV19 and TRBJ1-5; 8 nucleotides agree with TRBD1. There are 14 residues in the CDR3. J lost 4 bases, V lost 1 base, and 0 bases had no gene match. Germline V CDR1 and CDR2: LNHDA, SQIVND (reference sequence). Here the CDR3 DNA reads TGTGCCAGTAGTATAGGACAGGGGAATCAGCCCCAGCATTTT. Protein: CASSIGQGNQPQHF.

The chain recombines TRBV7-8 with TRBJ2-7; D is uncertain. The CDR3 consists of 14 residues. The V gene's germline CDR1 is SGHVS and CDR2 FQNEAQ. The germline V and J ends were trimmed by 5 bases and 0 bases, with 11 bases remaining between them. For the CDR3, the DNA is TGTGCCAGCAGCCCCTCGCTTAGCTCCTACGAGCAGTACTTC. This sequence encodes CASSPSLSSYEQYF.

In this sample, this clone turned up once. The rearrangement uses TRBV29-1 and TRBJ1-1; 7 bases are shared with TRBD1. The ends lost 6 bases at V and 7 bases at J; junction bases unmatched: 11. The CDR3 has 13 amino acids. Germline lookup yields CDR1 SQVTM and CDR2 ANQGSEA. DNA for the CDR3: TGCAGCGTGGGATCCGGGACAGCCCTTGAAGCTTTCTTT. This encodes CSVGSGTALEAFF.

V and J are TRBV5-1 and TRBJ2-7, with 7 bases identical to TRBD1. J lost 7 bases, V lost 3 bases, and 4 bases had no gene match. This CDR3 is 12 amino acids long. Germline values: CDR1 SGHRS, CDR2 YFSETQ. The CDR3 DNA reads as TGCGCCAGCAGCTCGACAGGGTCGGAGCAGTACTTC. Protein: CASSSTGSEQYF.

The CDR3 reads CASSVGQEAVTEAFF. The CDR3 DNA follows: TGTGCCAGCAGTGTTGGACAGGAGGCGGTCACTGAAGCTTTCTTT. The rearrangement uses TRBV27 and TRBJ1-1, with 7 bases lining up with TRBD1. V gave up 5 bases and J gave up 4 bases; unmatched junction bases: 10. The CDR3 has 15 amino acids. Germline CDR1 is MNHEY and CDR2 is SMNVEV (reference sequence).

This rearrangement joins TRBV28 to TRBJ2-1, with 10 positions matching TRBD2. From germline, CDR1 is MDHEN and CDR2 SYDVKM. CDR3 size: 14 residues. The J segment lost 4 bases and the V segment lost 10 bases, leaving 7 bases of the junction unmatched. The CDR3 sequence is CATEGSGRYNEQFF. In nucleotides, the CDR3 is TGTGCCACCGAGGGTAGCGGGAGGTACAATGAGCAGTTCTTC.

This rearrangement joins TRBV27 to TRBJ2-7, with D tentatively TRBD2 (6 bases). The CDR3 consists of 16 residues. Germline V gene lookup returns CDR1 MNHEY and CDR2 SMNVEV (reference sequence). Between the trimmed V and J ends, which lost 6 bases and 4 bases, there was a span of 22 bases. For the CDR3, the DNA is TGTGCCAGCAGCCGGGTTAGCGGCAGTCCCTTGTACGAGCAGTACTTC. Its translation is CASSRVSGSPLYEQYF.

The J gene is TRBJ2-2, the V gene TRBV5-1, with 7 bases that match TRBD1. Germline trimming cut 5 bases from V and 0 bases from J; bases unmatched to any gene: 4. This CDR3 is built from 15 residues. CDR1 is SGHRS, CDR2 YFSETQ, per germline. The CDR3 loop reads CASRYTGANTGELFF. The CDR3 DNA reads TGCGCCAGCAGATACACAGGGGCGAACACCGGGGAGCTGTTTTTT. Complete variable domain (other parts from reference TRBV5-1 and TRBJ2-2): KAGVTQTPRYLIKTRGQQVTLSCSPISGHRSVSWYQQTPGQGLQFLFEYFSETQRNKGNFPGRFSGRQFSNSRSEMNVSTLELGDSALYLCASRYTGANTGELFFGEGSRLTVL.

The chain has TRBV28 and TRBJ1-2; a weak D match, TRBD1 (5 bases). The CDR3 consists of 14 residues. Germline CDR1 is MDHEN and CDR2 is SYDVKM. Trimming removed 5 bases at V and 5 bases at J, with 15 bases between. CDR3 amino acids: CASSLPPGGYGYTF. The CDR3 DNA reads as TGTGCCAGCAGTCTACCCCCTGGGGGGTATGGCTACACCTTC.

The chain joins TRBV15 to TRBJ1-5; 9 positions agree with TRBD1. After removal of 1 base from V and 2 bases from J, the junction contained 9 bases not matched to a gene. The CDR3 sequence is 18 residues long. Germline V gene sequence: CDR1 LNHNV, CDR2 YYDKDF (reference sequence). CDR3 residues: CATSRVGQGKVGNQPQHF. The CDR3 bases are TGTGCCACCAGCAGAGTGGGACAGGGAAAAGTTGGCAATCAGCCCCAGCATTTT.

The V and J genes are TRBV5-1 and TRBJ2-7; 11 bases agree with TRBD1. J gave up 2 bases and V 4 bases, and 5 bases lay outside the gene matches. This CDR3 has 15 residues. Germline assignment: CDR1 SGHRS and CDR2 YFSETQ. The CDR3 region has the DNA TGCGCCAGCAGCATACCGGGACAGGGGGCCTACGAGCAGTACTTC. Translated: CASSIPGQGAYEQYF.

The chain employs TRBV7-2 and TRBJ2-7, with 7 bases aligning to TRBD1. The germline V gene encodes CDR1 SGHTA and CDR2 FQGNSA. This CDR3 comprises 13 residues. Germline trimming cut 3 bases from V and 5 bases from J; bases unmatched to any gene: 4. CDR3 in DNA: TGTGCCAGCAGCTTTGGTACAGGGGACGAGCAGTACTTC. This encodes CASSFGTGDEQYF. Complete variable domain (other parts from reference TRBV7-2 and TRBJ2-7): GAGVSQSPSNKVTEKGKDVELRCDPISGHTALYWYRQSLGQGLEFLIYFQGNSAPDKSGLPSDRFSAERTGGSVSTLTIQRTQQEDSAVYLCASSFGTGDEQYFGPGTRLTVT.

This sequence joins TRBV6-6 and TRBJ2-5; D may be TRBD2 (6 bases). The length of the CDR3 is 12 residues. The V and J ends lost 8 bases and 5 bases respectively, with 12 bases between them. Germline-derived CDR1 and CDR2 are MNHNY and SVGAGI (reference sequence). Here the CDR3 DNA reads TGTGCCAGCTGCGGGACGGGGGAGACCCAGTACTTC. Its protein product is CASCGTGETQYF.